The 5 T cell receptor beta chains below all came from one sample that was sequenced in a study of shared clonotypes between healthy human individuals. TCRdb's table, derived via immunoSEQ multiplex PCR, lists solely in-frame clones and lacks some. The sample has 2 million to 3 million clones; approximately 93% are singletons. Sequences were obtained from naive CD4+ T cells from PBMCs. Subset specified: CD45RA+ positively selected. The receptors originated from a man younger than 35 in good health. Some clones in this sample may be carry-over from other donors' samples.

The chain is built from TRBV29-1 and TRBJ2-1; 8 positions match TRBD2. Germline V gene lookup returns CDR1 SQVTM and CDR2 ANQGSEA. This CDR3 has 15 residues. Trimming removed 7 bases from V and 5 bases from J; junction bases left unmatched: 13. In DNA, the CDR3 is TGCAGCGCGAGTATGGGTACTAGCGGAAACAATGAGCAGTTCTTC. Protein: CSASMGTSGNNEQFF.

The chain has TRBV18 and TRBJ2-2; no definite D call. Germline CDR1 and CDR2: KGHSH and LQKENI. There are 17 residues in the CDR3. V lost 3 bases to trimming and J lost 0 bases, with 14 bases between them. The CDR3 nucleotides read TGTGCCAGCTCACCGCATAACAGCCTCGCGAACACCGGGGAGCTGTTTTTT. This encodes CASSPHNSLANTGELFF.

The V gene is TRBV5-1, the J gene TRBJ1-4; 7 bases fit TRBD1. Germline CDR1 reads SGHRS; CDR2 reads YFSETQ. V lost 3 bases, J lost 8 bases, and 10 bases stayed unmatched. The CDR3 is 15 amino acids. The CDR3 DNA follows: TGCGCCAGCAGCTACACAGGGGACATGACGGAAAAACTGTTTTTT. Protein: CASSYTGDMTEKLFF.

The chain recombines TRBV5-5 with TRBJ2-7; the match to TRBD2 covers 9 bases. Germline trimming cut 2 bases from V and 0 bases from J; bases unmatched to any gene: 6. Germline assignment: CDR1 SGHKS and CDR2 YYEKEE (reference sequence). This CDR3 has 16 residues. CDR3 region: CASSFSTSGSSYEQYF. Written as DNA, the CDR3 is TGTGCCAGCAGCTTCTCGACTAGCGGCAGCTCCTACGAGCAGTACTTC.

V usage is TRBV1 and J usage is TRBJ2-3; the table gives TRBD2 as D, unverified against the DNA. TRBV1 is recorded as a pseudogene. The CDR3 contains 18 residues. CDR3 in amino acids: CTSSLGTSGSGRTDTQYF. The CDR3 DNA sequence: TGCACCAGCAGCCTCGGGACTAGCGGGAGCGGACGCACAGATACGCAGTATTTT.